The clone carrying this TCR beta chain was picked up one time. This CDR3 contains 13 residues. The V segment lost 6 bases and the J segment 2 bases; nucleotides outside the gene matches: 1. CDR1 is SNHLY, CDR2 FYNNEI, per germline. Clones were read by immunoSEQ multiplex PCR, and TCRdb kept only the in-frame ones, dropping some. The sample has about 5,100 clones, 77% seen once. This sample was included in a study of chemoradiotherapy in HPV16-positive cancers. This chain links TRBV2 with TRBJ1-1, with 9 bases aligning to TRBD1. This receptor was taken from a human donor with HPV-associated anogenital cancer. The sample was tumor tissue, taken from a patient who underwent chemoradiotherapy. This CDR3 is CASRGQGNTEAFF. The CDR3 DNA reads TGTGCCAGCAGGGGACAGGGTAACACTGAAGCTTTCTTT.